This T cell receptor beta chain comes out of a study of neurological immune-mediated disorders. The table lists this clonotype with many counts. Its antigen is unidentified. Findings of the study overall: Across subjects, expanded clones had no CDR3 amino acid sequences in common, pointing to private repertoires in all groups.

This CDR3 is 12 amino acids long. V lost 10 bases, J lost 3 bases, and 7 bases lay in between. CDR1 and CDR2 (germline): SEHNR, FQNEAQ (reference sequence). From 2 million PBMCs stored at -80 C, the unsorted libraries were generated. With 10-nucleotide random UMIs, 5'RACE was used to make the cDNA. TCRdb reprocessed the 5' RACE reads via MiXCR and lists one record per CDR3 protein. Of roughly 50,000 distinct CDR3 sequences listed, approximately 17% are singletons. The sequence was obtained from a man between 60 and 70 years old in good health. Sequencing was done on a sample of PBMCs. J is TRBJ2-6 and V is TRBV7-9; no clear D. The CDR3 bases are TGTGCCACCTTAGGTGGGGCCAACGTCCTGACTTTC. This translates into CATLGGANVLTF.